Sequencing of this T cell receptor (beta chain) was carried out in a study of blood T cell repertoires in COVID-19. Study in general: The United States, Italy and Spain supplied acute and convalescent COVID-19 samples.

Authors' data handling: Quantification of nucleated cells was approximated via reference gene primer amplification. Assay: immunoSEQ multiplex PCR; the TCRdb copy retains only in-frame clones and omits some. V and J calls and clone size follow that table, whereas D and trimming were derived from the DNA. The data show roughly 240,000 clones, around 88% seen once. Trimming at V came to 1 base and at J to 6 bases, leaving 15 bases not matched to a gene. This CDR3 is built from 18 residues. The germline CDR1 and CDR2 sequences are LGHNA and YNFKEQ. The cohort comprised adults aged about 18 to 100 years residing in about 25 US areas. Resolution of symptoms, clearance, or two negative PCRs was present in recovered Cohort 3 donors.

This TCR was sampled from a woman aged 50 to 60 who had recovered from COVID-19. The sample taken for sequencing was PBMCs or T cells enriched from blood (not recorded which). V is TRBV4-2 and J is TRBJ2-7; 10 nucleotides agree with TRBD2. CDR3 protein: CASSQVPSGSRSPGEQYF. The CDR3 DNA sequence: TGTGCCAGCAGCCAAGTTCCTAGCGGGAGTAGGTCCCCGGGCGAGCAGTACTTC.